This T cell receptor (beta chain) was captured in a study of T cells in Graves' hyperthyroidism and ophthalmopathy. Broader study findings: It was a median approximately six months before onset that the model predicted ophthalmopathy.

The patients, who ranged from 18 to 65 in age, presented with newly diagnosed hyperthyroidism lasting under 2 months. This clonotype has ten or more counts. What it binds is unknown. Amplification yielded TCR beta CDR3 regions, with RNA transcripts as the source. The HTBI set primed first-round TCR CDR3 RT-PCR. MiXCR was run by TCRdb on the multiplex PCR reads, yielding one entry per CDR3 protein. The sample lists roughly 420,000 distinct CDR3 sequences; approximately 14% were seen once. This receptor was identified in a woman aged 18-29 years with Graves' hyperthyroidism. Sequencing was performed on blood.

The DNA for the CDR3 is TGTGCCAGCAGCGGGCCTTCACACTCCTACGAGCAGTACTTC. This encodes CASSGPSHSYEQYF. V usage is TRBV27 and J usage is TRBJ2-7; D is uncertain. CDR3 length: 14 residues. V was shortened by 6 bases and J by 0 bases, with 12 bases between the two germline ends. Germline V gene data show CDR1 as MNHEY and CDR2 as SMNVEV (reference sequence).